This entry lists 24 T cell receptor beta chains sequenced from one sample in a study of blood T cell repertoires in COVID-19. This table comes from immunoSEQ multiplex PCR, and its TCRdb copy is limited to in-frame clones, with some not included. This sample has roughly 43,000 clones, with 85% to 90% found just once. Specimen: peripheral blood. The source is a human donor in a cohort sampled during active COVID-19.

This chain links TRBV2 with TRBJ1-5, with D maybe TRBD1 (5 bases). The CDR3 loop spans 14 amino acids. The germline V and J ends were trimmed by 7 bases and 6 bases, with 16 bases remaining between them. Germline V gene sequence: CDR1 SNHLY, CDR2 FYNNEI. In DNA, the CDR3 is TGTGCCAGCAACGGCCGGAGGGGCGGTCAGCCCCAGCATTTT. It yields the protein CASNGRRGGQPQHF.

The chain employs TRBV7-2 and TRBJ2-7; the D is unclear. The germline gives CDR1 SGHTA, CDR2 FQGNSA. V shed 5 bases and J shed 4 bases, with 9 bases lying between them. The CDR3 contains 12 residues. This CDR3 is CASSPDKYEQYF. CDR3 DNA: TGTGCCAGCAGCCCCGACAAATACGAGCAGTACTTC.

This chain joins TRBV19 and TRBJ1-1; 7 bases line up with TRBD1. Germline V gives CDR1 LNHDA, CDR2 SQIVND (reference sequence). The CDR3 loop spans 17 amino acids. Trimming at V came to 1 base and at J to 5 bases, leaving 13 bases not matched to a gene. CDR3 coding DNA: TGTGCCAGTAGTATAGTAGGGACAGTCTCTTCCCGGACTGAAGCTTTCTTT. Translating gives CASSIVGTVSSRTEAFF.

J is TRBJ1-5 and V is TRBV11-2; 10 nucleotides agree with TRBD1. The CDR3 spans 16 residues. J lost 3 bases, V lost 5 bases, and 7 bases had no gene match. The germline CDR1 and CDR2 sequences are SGHAT and FQNNGV. The CDR3 loop reads CASSTGTGVHNQPQHF. The CDR3 nucleotides read TGTGCCAGCAGCACCGGGACAGGGGTTCACAATCAGCCCCAGCATTTT.

This chain uses TRBV27 with TRBJ2-1, with 9 bases aligning to TRBD1. Germline loops: CDR1 MNHEY, CDR2 SMNVEV (reference sequence). V gave up 6 bases and J gave up 5 bases; unmatched junction bases: 17. This CDR3 is built from 18 residues. CDR3 loop: CASRRVPQQGAGDNEQFF. Written as DNA, the CDR3 is TGTGCCAGCAGGAGGGTACCTCAACAGGGGGCGGGAGACAATGAGCAGTTCTTC.

CDR3 sequence (DNA): TGTGCCACCCGAGGGGTTAGCGGAACGTCCAACTCCTACAATGAGCAGTTCTTC. This gives the protein CATRGVSGTSNSYNEQFF. V is TRBV24-1 and J is TRBJ2-1, with D maybe TRBD2 (6 bases). Germline CDR1 is KGHDR and CDR2 is SFDVKD. V lost 9 bases, J lost 0 bases, and 23 bases lay in between. This CDR3 is built from 18 residues.

This chain uses TRBV6-4 with TRBJ2-2, with TRBD1 matching 7 bases. CDR1 and CDR2 from the germline V gene are MRHNA and SNTAGT. V trimming: 0 bases; J trimming: 1 base; junction bases outside the gene matches: 2. The CDR3 consists of 16 residues. CDR3 nucleotides: TGTGCCAGCAGTGACTCTTGGACAGGGAACACCGGGGAGCTGTTTTTT. Amino acids: CASSDSWTGNTGELFF.

The chain uses TRBV10-3 and TRBJ1-4; 9 bases are a match to TRBD1. Germline V gene lookup returns CDR1 ENHRY and CDR2 SYGVKD. The CDR3 has 15 amino acids. V was clipped by 3 bases and J by 10 bases; unmatched bases: 9. The CDR3 protein is CAISETGGRFGKLFF. The CDR3 DNA reads TGTGCCATCAGTGAAACAGGGGGCCGATTCGGAAAACTGTTTTTT.

The V and J genes are TRBV28 and TRBJ2-7; TRBD1 agrees at 10 bases. Per the germline V gene, CDR1 is MDHEN and CDR2 is SYDVKM. V trimming: 8 bases; J trimming: 4 bases; junction bases outside the gene matches: 11. This CDR3 comprises 15 residues. The chain's CDR3 is CASARQGAGMYEQYF. In DNA form, the CDR3 reads TGTGCCAGCGCTAGACAGGGGGCTGGTATGTACGAGCAGTACTTC. The full variable domain, its missing parts supplied by reference TRBV28 and TRBJ2-7, is DVKVTQSSRYLVKRTGEKVFLECVQDMDHENMFWYRQDPGLGLRLIYFSYDVKMKEKGDIPEGYSVSREKKERFSLILESASTNQTSMYLCASARQGAGMYEQYFGPGTRLTVT.

The J gene is TRBJ2-1, the V gene TRBV13, with D maybe TRBD2 (6 bases). CDR3 size: 15 residues. CDR1 PRHDT and CDR2 FYEKMQ come from the germline V gene (reference sequence). Trimming took off 1 base at V and 4 bases at J, with 11 bases between the two ends. In DNA, the CDR3 is TGTGCCAGCAGCTTAGCCGGGACTGTTTACAATGAGCAGTTCTTC. It yields the protein CASSLAGTVYNEQFF.

The chain uses TRBV20-1 and TRBJ1-1, with D perhaps TRBD1 (6 bases). Trimming took off 0 bases at V and 7 bases at J, with 6 bases between the two ends. Germline loops: CDR1 DFQATT, CDR2 SNEGSKA (reference sequence). The length of the CDR3 is 11 residues. The CDR3 region has the DNA TGCAGTGCTAGAGAGGACAGTGAAGCTTTCTTT. This codes for CSAREDSEAFF.

The J gene is TRBJ1-2, the V gene TRBV11-3; 9 nucleotides line up with TRBD1. The V segment lost 3 bases and the J segment 2 bases; nucleotides outside the gene matches: 1. The CDR3 consists of 14 residues. Germline V gives CDR1 SGHNT, CDR2 YENEEA. The CDR3 DNA follows: TGTGCCAGCAGCTTTGGGACAGGGAACTATGGCTACACCTTC. Residues: CASSFGTGNYGYTF.

The chain couples TRBV27 to TRBJ2-7; 9 positions match TRBD2. From germline, CDR1 is MNHEY and CDR2 SMNVEV (reference sequence). This CDR3 has 17 residues. Unmatched junction bases numbered 16, after V lost 5 bases and J lost 5 bases. DNA of the CDR3: TGTGCCAGCAGTGTGACTAGCGGTTTCCTCCAAGTAGACGAGCAGTACTTC. It codes for CASSVTSGFLQVDEQYF.

The rearrangement uses TRBV9 and TRBJ2-1, with 8 bases identical to TRBD2. CDR1 SGDLS and CDR2 YYNGEE come from the germline V gene. The CDR3 totals 15 residues. V was pared by 1 base and J by 2 bases, with 2 bases of the junction left unmatched. The CDR3 is CASSVSGSTYNEQFF. The CDR3 nucleotides are TGTGCCAGCAGCGTAAGCGGGAGCACCTACAATGAGCAGTTCTTC.

The gene calls are TRBV9 and TRBJ2-7; the match to TRBD1 covers 11 bases. Germline V gene data show CDR1 as SGDLS and CDR2 as YYNGEE. V trimming: 3 bases; J trimming: 4 bases; junction bases outside the gene matches: 3. The CDR3 sequence is 14 residues long. This CDR3 reads CASSGGQGGYEQYF. For the CDR3, the DNA is TGTGCCAGCAGCGGGGGACAGGGGGGTTACGAGCAGTACTTC.

This clone showed up just once. CDR3 protein: CASSQNLAGGADTQYF. CDR3 nucleotides: TGCGCCAGCAGCCAGAACCTAGCGGGAGGAGCAGATACGCAGTATTTT. The chain has TRBV4-1 and TRBJ2-3, with TRBD2 identical over 11 bases. CDR1 is MGHRA and CDR2 is YSYEKL in the germline V gene. The V gene end was trimmed by 3 bases and the J gene end by 4 bases; junction bases not matched to a gene: 6. The CDR3 has 16 amino acids.

The rearrangement joins TRBV5-1 to TRBJ2-4; 10 bases agree with TRBD2. CDR3 length: 18 amino acids. V shed 4 bases, J shed 13 bases, and the junction held 23 bases outside the gene matches. The germline V gene encodes CDR1 SGHRS and CDR2 YFSETQ. The CDR3 DNA reads TGCGCCAGCAGCCCCCGATATAGAGCGGGGGGGGTGTTCACCGGACAGTACTTC. This encodes CASSPRYRAGGVFTGQYF.

The chain joins TRBV7-9 to TRBJ2-7; 10 positions match TRBD1. The CDR3 sequence is 14 residues long. The trim removed 5 bases at V and 3 bases at J, leaving 4 bases unmatched. Germline V CDR1 and CDR2: SEHNR, FQNEAQ (reference sequence). The CDR3 DNA follows: TGTGCCAGCAGCATCGGGACAGGGGTCTACGAGCAGTACTTC. It translates to CASSIGTGVYEQYF.

The V call is TRBV12-3 or TRBV12-4, the J call TRBJ2-1; no reliable D call. With 3 bases removed from V and 8 bases from J, the gap between germline ends came to 8 bases. This CDR3 is 12 amino acids long. The CDR3 nucleotides read TGTGCCAGCAGTTTTTTAGCCCATGAGCAGTTCTTC. Its translation is CASSFLAHEQFF.

This clone was detected only a few times. The V gene is TRBV27, the J gene TRBJ2-7; a weak D match, TRBD1 (6 bases). CDR1 and CDR2 from the germline V gene are MNHEY and SMNVEV (reference sequence). V was cut by 4 bases and J by 3 bases, with 19 bases left in between. The CDR3 runs 16 residues. The CDR3: CASSSTQGINFYEQYF. Written as DNA, the CDR3 is TGTGCCAGCAGTTCCACACAGGGTATTAATTTCTACGAGCAGTACTTC.

The chain employs TRBV28 and TRBJ1-3, with TRBD1 matching over 7 bases. After removal of 3 bases from V and 2 bases from J, the junction contained 1 base not matched to a gene. The CDR3 has 14 residues. The germline gives CDR1 MDHEN, CDR2 SYDVKM. Written as DNA, the CDR3 is TGTGCCAGCAGTTTGGGACAGCCTGGAAACACCATATATTTT. This sequence encodes CASSLGQPGNTIYF.

The CDR3 sequence: CASSPGLAGGSRNTGELFF. The CDR3 coding sequence is TGTGCCAGCAGCCCTGGACTAGCGGGAGGGTCGCGAAACACCGGGGAGCTGTTTTTT. The genes are TRBV7-3 and TRBJ2-2; 15 positions match TRBD2. CDR1 and CDR2 from the germline V gene are SGHTA and FQGTGA. The junction had 9 bases not matched to a gene; V was cut back by 5 bases and J by 2 bases. CDR3 length: 19 amino acids. Variable domain in full (rest from reference TRBV7-3 and TRBJ2-2): GAGVSQTPSNKVTEKGKYVELRCDPISGHTALYWYRQSLGQGPEFLIYFQGTGAADDSGLPNDRFFAVRPEGSVSTLKIQRTERGDSAVYLCASSPGLAGGSRNTGELFFGEGSRLTVL.

The chain combines TRBV19 with TRBJ1-3; tentative D call: TRBD1 (6 bases). The CDR3 runs to 15 residues. Germline V gene sequence: CDR1 LNHDA, CDR2 SQIVND (reference sequence). V shed 6 bases and J shed 0 bases, with 12 bases lying between them. CDR3 coding DNA: TGTGCCAGTAGCACTGGGGGCATCTCTGGAAACACCATATATTTT. Protein: CASSTGGISGNTIYF.

The chain uses TRBV6-1 and TRBJ1-5, with TRBD1 identical over 8 bases. The junction had 7 bases not matched to a gene; V was cut back by 3 bases and J by 6 bases. Germline loops: CDR1 MNHNS, CDR2 SASEGT. This CDR3 contains 15 residues. DNA of the CDR3: TGTGCCAGCAGTGAGACGGGACAGGCTGGTCAGCCCCAGCATTTT. Its protein product is CASSETGQAGQPQHF.